This TCR beta chain was identified in a study of brain T cells in children with intractable seizures. Assay used: immunoSEQ multiplex PCR; TCRdb lists only in-frame clones, some missing. This sample yields tens of thousands of clones, of which roughly 91% are seen a single time; less than 2% belongs to the top ten. Sequencing was limited to surgery cases with top T cell transcript signatures in brain tissue. Before surgery, patients took at least one anti-epileptic drug. The CDR3 has 12 amino acids. CDR1 and CDR2 (germline): WSHSY, SAAADI. Trimming left V 7 bases short and J 11 bases short, with 17 bases between.

This TCR came from a boy less than two years old with tuberous sclerosis and intractable seizures. The chain combines TRBV10-2 with TRBJ1-1; D perhaps matches TRBD1 (5 bases). The material sequenced was peripheral blood, taken at surgery. As DNA, the CDR3 is TGCGCCAGCACCTTGGGGGGAGTAGATGCTTTCTTT. Translation: CASTLGGVDAFF.